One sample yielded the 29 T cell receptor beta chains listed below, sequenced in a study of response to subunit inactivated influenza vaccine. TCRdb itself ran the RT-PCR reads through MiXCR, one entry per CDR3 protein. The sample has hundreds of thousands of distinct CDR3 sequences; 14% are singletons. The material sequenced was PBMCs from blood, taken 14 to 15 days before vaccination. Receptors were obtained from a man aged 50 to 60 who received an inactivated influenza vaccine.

The CDR3 region is CASSQDLYRTGTEAFF. In nucleotides, the CDR3 is TGCGCCAGCAGCCAAGATCTTTACAGGACGGGGACTGAAGCTTTCTTT. This sequence joins TRBV4-3 and TRBJ1-1, with D perhaps TRBD1 (5 bases). Trimming removed 0 bases from V and 5 bases from J, with 16 bases in between. This CDR3 is built from 16 residues. Germline CDR1 LGHNA, CDR2 YSLEER.

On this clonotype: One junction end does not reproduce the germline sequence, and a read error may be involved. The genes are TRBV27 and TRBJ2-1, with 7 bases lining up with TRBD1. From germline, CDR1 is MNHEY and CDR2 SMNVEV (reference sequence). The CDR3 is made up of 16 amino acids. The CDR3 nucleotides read TGCGCCAGCAGTTTATCGACAGGGTTGAGTCGTCATGAGCAGTTCTTC. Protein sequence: CASSLSTGLSRHEQFF.

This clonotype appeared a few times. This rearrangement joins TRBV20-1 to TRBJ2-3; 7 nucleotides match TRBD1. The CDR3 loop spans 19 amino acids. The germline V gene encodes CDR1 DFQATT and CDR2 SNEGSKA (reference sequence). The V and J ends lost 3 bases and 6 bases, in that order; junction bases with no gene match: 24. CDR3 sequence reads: CSARPSRDSKQYYLDTQYF. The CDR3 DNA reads TGCAGTGCTAGGCCCTCCCGGGACAGCAAACAATACTACCTGGATACGCAGTATTTT.

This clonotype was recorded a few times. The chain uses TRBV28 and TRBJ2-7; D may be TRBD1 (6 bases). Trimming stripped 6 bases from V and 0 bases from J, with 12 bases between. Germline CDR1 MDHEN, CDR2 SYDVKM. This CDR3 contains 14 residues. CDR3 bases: TGTGCCAGCAGGGGGGCAGGGGTCTCCTACGAGCAGTACTTC. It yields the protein CASRGAGVSYEQYF.

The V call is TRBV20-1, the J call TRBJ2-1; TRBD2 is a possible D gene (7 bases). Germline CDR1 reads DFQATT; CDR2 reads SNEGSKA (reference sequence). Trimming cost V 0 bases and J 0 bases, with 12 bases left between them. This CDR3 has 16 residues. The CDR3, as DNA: TGCAGTGCTAGAGATTTCGCGGGGGCCTCCTACAATGAGCAGTTCTTC. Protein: CSARDFAGASYNEQFF.

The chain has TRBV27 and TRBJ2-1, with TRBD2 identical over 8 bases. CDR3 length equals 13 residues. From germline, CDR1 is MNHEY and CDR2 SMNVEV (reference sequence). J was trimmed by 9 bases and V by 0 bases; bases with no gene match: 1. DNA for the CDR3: TGTGCCAGCAGTTTATCTCGGGGGGGTGAGCAGTTCTTC. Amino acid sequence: CASSLSRGGEQFF.

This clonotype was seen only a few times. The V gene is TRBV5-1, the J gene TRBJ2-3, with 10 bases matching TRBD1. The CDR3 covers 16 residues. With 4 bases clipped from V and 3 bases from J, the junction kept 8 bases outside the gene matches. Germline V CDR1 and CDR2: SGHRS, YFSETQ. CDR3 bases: TGCGCCAGCAGCAGGACAGGGGGTTTCGGGACAGATACGCAGTATTTT. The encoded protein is CASSRTGGFGTDTQYF.

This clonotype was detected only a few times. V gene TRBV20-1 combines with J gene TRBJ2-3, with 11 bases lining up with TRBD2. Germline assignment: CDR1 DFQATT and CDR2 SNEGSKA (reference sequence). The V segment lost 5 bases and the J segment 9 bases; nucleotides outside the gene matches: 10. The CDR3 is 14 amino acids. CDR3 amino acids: CSAFPTSGRETQYF. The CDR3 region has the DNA TGCAGTGCTTTCCCTACTAGCGGGAGAGAGACGCAGTATTTT.

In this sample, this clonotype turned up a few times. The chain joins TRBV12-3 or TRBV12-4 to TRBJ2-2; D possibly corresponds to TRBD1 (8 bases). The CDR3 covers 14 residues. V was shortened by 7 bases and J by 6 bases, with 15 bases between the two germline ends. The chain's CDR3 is CASIQQGGAGELFF. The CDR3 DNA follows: TGTGCCAGCATCCAACAGGGGGGGGCCGGGGAGCTGTTTTTT.

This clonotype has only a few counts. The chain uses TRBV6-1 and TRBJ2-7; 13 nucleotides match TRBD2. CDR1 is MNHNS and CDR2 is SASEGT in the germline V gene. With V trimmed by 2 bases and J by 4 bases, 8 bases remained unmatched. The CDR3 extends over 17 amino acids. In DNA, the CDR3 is TGTGCCAGCAGTGAATCCGGGACTAGCGGGGCAAGATACGAGCAGTACTTC. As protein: CASSESGTSGARYEQYF.

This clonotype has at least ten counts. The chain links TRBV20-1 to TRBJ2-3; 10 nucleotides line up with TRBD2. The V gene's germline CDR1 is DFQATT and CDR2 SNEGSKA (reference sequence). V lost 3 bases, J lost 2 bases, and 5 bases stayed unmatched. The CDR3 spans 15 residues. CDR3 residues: CSASATSGNTDTQYF. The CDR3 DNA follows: TGCAGTGCTAGCGCCACTAGCGGGAACACAGATACGCAGTATTTT.

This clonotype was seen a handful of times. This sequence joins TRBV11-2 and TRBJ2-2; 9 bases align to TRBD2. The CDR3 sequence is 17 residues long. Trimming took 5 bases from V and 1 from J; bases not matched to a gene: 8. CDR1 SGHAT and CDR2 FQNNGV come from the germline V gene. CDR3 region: CASSLGGGGENTGELFF. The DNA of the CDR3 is TGTGCCAGCAGCCTAGGGGGCGGGGGGGAGAACACCGGGGAGCTGTTTTTT.

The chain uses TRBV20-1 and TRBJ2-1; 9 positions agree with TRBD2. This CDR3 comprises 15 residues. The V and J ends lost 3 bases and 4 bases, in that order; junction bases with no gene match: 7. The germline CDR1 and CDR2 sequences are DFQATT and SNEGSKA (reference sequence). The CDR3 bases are TGCAGTGCTAGCTCAGCGGGAGGTTTGTACAATGAGCAGTTCTTC. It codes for CSASSAGGLYNEQFF.

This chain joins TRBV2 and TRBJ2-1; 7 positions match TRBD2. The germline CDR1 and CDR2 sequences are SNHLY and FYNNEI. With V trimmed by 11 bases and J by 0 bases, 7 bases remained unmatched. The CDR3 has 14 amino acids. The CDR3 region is CAGSGGSSYNEQFF. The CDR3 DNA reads TGTGCCGGCTCGGGAGGTAGCTCCTACAATGAGCAGTTCTTC.

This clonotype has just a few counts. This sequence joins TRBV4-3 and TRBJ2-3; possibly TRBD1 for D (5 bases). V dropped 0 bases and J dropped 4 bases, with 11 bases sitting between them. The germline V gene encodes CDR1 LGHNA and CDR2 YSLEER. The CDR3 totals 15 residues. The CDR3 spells CASSQDGARSDTQYF. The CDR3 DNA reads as TGCGCCAGCAGCCAAGATGGGGCTAGATCAGATACGCAGTATTTT.

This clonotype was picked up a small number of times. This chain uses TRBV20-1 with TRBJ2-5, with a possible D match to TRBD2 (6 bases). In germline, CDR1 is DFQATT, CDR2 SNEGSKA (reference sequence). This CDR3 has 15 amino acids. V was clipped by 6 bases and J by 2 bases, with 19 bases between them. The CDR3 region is CSAAGRNGDQETQYF. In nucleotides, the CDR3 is TGCAGTGCCGCGGGGAGGAACGGGGATCAAGAGACCCAGTACTTC.

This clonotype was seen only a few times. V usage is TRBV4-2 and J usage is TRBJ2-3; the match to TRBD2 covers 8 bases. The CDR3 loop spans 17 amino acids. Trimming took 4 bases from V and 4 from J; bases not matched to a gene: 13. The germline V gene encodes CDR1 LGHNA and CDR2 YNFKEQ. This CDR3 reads CASSPHPQRGLSDTQYF. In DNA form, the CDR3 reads TGTGCCAGCAGCCCCCACCCTCAGCGGGGGTTGTCAGATACGCAGTATTTT.

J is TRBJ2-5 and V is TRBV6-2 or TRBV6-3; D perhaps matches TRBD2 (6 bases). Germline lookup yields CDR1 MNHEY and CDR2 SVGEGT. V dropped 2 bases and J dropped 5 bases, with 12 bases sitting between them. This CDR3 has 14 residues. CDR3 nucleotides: TGTGCCAGCAGTTACGTGTCTAGCGAGGAGACCCAGTACTTC. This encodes CASSYVSSEETQYF.

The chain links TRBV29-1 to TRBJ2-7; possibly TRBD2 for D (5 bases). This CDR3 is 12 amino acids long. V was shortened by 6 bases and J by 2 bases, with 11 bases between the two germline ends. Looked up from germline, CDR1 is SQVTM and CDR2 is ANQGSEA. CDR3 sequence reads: CSVIMGAYEQYF. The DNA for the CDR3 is TGCAGCGTGATCATGGGAGCCTACGAGCAGTACTTC.

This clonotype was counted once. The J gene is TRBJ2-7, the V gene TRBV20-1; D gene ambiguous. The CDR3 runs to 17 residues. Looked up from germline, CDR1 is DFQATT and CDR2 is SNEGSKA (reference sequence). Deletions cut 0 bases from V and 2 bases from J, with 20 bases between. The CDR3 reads CSARDGLRSSSTYEQYF. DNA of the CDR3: TGCAGTGCTAGAGATGGTCTACGGTCCAGCTCCACCTACGAGCAGTACTTC.

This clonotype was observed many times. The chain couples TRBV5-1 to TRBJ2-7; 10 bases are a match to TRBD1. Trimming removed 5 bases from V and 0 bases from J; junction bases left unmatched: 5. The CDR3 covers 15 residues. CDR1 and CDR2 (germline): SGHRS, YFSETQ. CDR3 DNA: TGCGCCAGCAGGGCTGGGACAGGGGACTCCTACGAGCAGTACTTC. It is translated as CASRAGTGDSYEQYF. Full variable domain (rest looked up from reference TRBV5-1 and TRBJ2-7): KAGVTQTPRYLIKTRGQQVTLSCSPISGHRSVSWYQQTPGQGLQFLFEYFSETQRNKGNFPGRFSGRQFSNSRSEMNVSTLELGDSALYLCASRAGTGDSYEQYFGPGTRLTVT.

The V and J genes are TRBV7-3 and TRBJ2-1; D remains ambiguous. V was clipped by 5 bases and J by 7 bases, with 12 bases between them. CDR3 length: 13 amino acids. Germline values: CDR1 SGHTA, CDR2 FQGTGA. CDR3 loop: CASSAGSSNEQFF. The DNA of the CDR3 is TGTGCCAGCAGCGCCGGGTCGTCTAATGAGCAGTTCTTC. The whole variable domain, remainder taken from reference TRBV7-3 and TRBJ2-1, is GAGVSQTPSNKVTEKGKYVELRCDPISGHTALYWYRQSLGQGPEFLIYFQGTGAADDSGLPNDRFFAVRPEGSVSTLKIQRTERGDSAVYLCASSAGSSNEQFFGPGTRLTVL.

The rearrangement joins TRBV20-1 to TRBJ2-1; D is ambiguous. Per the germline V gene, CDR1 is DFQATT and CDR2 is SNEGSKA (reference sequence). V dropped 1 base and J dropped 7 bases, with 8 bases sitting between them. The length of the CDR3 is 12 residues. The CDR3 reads CSARGAENEQFF. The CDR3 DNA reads TGCAGTGCTAGAGGGGCGGAGAATGAGCAGTTCTTC.

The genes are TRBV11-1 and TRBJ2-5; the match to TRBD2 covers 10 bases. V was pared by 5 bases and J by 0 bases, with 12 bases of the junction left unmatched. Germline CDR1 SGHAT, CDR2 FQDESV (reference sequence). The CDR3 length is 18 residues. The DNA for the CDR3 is TGTGCCAGCAGCCACAGGGCTAGCGGGGGCCCTTACCAAGAGACCCAGTACTTC. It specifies CASSHRASGGPYQETQYF. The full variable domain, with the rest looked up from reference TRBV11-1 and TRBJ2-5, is EAEVAQSPRYKITEKSQAVAFWCDPISGHATLYWYRQILGQGPELLVQFQDESVVDDSQLPKDRFSAERLKGVDSTLKIQPAELGDSAMYLCASSHRASGGPYQETQYFGPGTRLLVL.

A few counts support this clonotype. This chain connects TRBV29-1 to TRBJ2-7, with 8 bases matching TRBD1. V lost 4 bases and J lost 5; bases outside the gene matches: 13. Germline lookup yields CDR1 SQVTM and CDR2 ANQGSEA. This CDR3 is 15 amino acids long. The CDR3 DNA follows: TGCAGCGTTGTGTCTTTCCAGGGGGCGCGGAACGAGCAGTACTTC. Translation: CSVVSFQGARNEQYF.

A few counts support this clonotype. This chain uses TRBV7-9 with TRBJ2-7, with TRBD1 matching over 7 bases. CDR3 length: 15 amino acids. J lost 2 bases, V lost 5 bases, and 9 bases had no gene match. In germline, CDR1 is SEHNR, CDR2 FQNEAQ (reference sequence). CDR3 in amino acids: CASSPPGQSPYEQYF. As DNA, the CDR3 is TGTGCCAGCAGCCCCCCGGGACAGAGCCCCTACGAGCAGTACTTC.

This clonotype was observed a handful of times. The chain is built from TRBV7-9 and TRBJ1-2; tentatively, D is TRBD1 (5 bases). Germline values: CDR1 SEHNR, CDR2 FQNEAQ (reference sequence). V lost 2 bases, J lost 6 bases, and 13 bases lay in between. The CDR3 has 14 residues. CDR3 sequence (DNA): TGTGCCAGCAGCTTATCAGGGTCGGATGATGGCTACACCTTC. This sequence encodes CASSLSGSDDGYTF.

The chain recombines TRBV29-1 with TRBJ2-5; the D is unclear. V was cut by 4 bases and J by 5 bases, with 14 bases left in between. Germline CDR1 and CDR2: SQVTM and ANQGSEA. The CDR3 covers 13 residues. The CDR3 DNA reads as TGCAGCGTTGTTGGCCGATTGGGGGAGACCCAGTACTTC. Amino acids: CSVVGRLGETQYF. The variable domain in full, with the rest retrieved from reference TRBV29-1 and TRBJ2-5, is SAVISQKPSRDICQRGTSLTIQCQVDSQVTMMFWYRQQPGQSLTLIATANQGSEATYESGFVIDKFPISRPNLTFSTLTVSNMSPEDSSIYLCSVVGRLGETQYFGPGTRLLVL.

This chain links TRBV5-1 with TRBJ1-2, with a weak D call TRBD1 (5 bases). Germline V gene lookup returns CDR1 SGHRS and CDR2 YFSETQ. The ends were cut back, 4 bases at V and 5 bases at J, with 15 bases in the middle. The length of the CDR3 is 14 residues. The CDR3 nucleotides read TGCGCCAGCAGCATCGATGGGACGGTATATGGCTACACCTTC. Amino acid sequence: CASSIDGTVYGYTF.